This TCR beta chain was sequenced in a study of T-cell memory formation after mild COVID-19. Study conclusions and caveats: Pre-infection memory carried some responding clones, suggesting that cross-reactive memory joined. Specificity for SARS-CoV-2 was not confirmed among the second-wave clones peaking on day 37.

From the 5' RACE reads, TCRdb called clonotypes with MiXCR, one entry per CDR3 protein. The sample contains almost 350,000 distinct CDR3 sequences, 20% to 25% of which appear only once. Concerning this clonotype: The antigen is unknown.

This CDR3 has 17 amino acids. Germline lookup yields CDR1 SGDLS and CDR2 YYNGEE. V lost 2 bases, J lost 6 bases, and 10 bases stayed unmatched. The chain employs TRBV9 and TRBJ2-3, with 12 bases lining up with TRBD1. The TCR sequence derives from a man aged 18 to 30 who had mild COVID-19 (a few samples of this study predate the infection). Cell type and time point are not known. The sample was PBMCs or a T cell subset sorted from them (not recorded which). The CDR3 loop is CASSVRWGQGAGDTQYF. The CDR3 DNA reads as TGTGCCAGCAGCGTGAGATGGGGACAGGGGGCGGGTGATACGCAGTATTTT.